One sample yielded the 22 T cell receptor beta chains listed below, sequenced in a study of cytomegalovirus exposure and HLA in healthy donors. The repertoire was sequenced with immunoSEQ multiplex PCR; TCRdb's copy has only in-frame clones and lacks some. The sample consists of some 60,000 clones, more than 90% of them appearing once. Specimen: PBMCs. Receptors were obtained from a man between 18 and 35 years old in good health and CMV-seronegative.

J is TRBJ2-3 and V is TRBV7-9, with 11 bases lining up with TRBD2. The V and J ends lost 5 bases and 11 bases, in that order; junction bases with no gene match: 15. This CDR3 region has 16 residues. Germline V CDR1 and CDR2: SEHNR, FQNEAQ (reference sequence). This CDR3 is CASSPSSGRAPLGQYF. The CDR3 bases are TGTGCCAGCAGCCCAAGTAGCGGGAGGGCCCCTCTAGGGCAGTATTTT. Combining the CDR3 with reference TRBV7-9 and TRBJ2-3 gives the whole variable domain DTGVSQNPRHKITKRGQNVTFRCDPISEHNRLYWYRQTLGQGPEFLTYFQNEAQLEKSRLLSDRFSAERPKGSFSTLEIQRTEQGDSAMYLCASSPSSGRAPLGQYFGPGTRLTVL.

The J gene is TRBJ2-4, the V gene TRBV4-1; 9 bases line up with TRBD1. There are 18 residues in the CDR3. Trimming cost V 1 base and J 1 base; bases outside gene matches: 8. CDR1 and CDR2 (germline): MGHRA, YSYEKL. The CDR3 coding sequence is TGCGCCAGCAGCCAAGGCCCACAGGGGGCAGTGGCCAAAAACATTCAGTACTTC. Its protein product is CASSQGPQGAVAKNIQYF.

The chain couples TRBV7-9 to TRBJ2-1; D perhaps matches TRBD2 (5 bases). The CDR3 is made up of 14 amino acids. The V end lost 2 bases, the J end lost 9 bases, and 14 bases lay between the germline ends. Germline V lookup: CDR1 SEHNR, CDR2 FQNEAQ (reference sequence). CDR3 bases: TGTGCCAGCAGCTTAACGAGGGTGGCGGCTGAGCAGTTCTTC. Encoded protein: CASSLTRVAAEQFF.

The rearrangement joins TRBV28 to TRBJ1-1; D is possibly TRBD1 (6 bases). CDR3 length equals 13 residues. The germline CDR1 and CDR2 sequences are MDHEN and SYDVKM. Trimming took 8 bases from V and 1 from J, leaving 11 bases between them. This CDR3 reads CASRDTQNTEAFF. The CDR3 nucleotides read TGTGCCAGCCGGGACACACAGAACACTGAAGCTTTCTTT.

The rearrangement joins TRBV30 to TRBJ1-2, with 8 nucleotides matching TRBD1. Germline V lookup: CDR1 GTSNPN, CDR2 SVGIG (reference sequence). The CDR3 covers 14 residues. Losses at the gene ends were 2 bases for V and 2 bases for J; bases not matched to a gene: 4. The CDR3 DNA reads TGTGCCTGGAGTCCCAGGGGGCGCAACTATGGCTACACCTTC. Translated, it gives CAWSPRGRNYGYTF.

This chain joins TRBV15 and TRBJ1-2; 7 bases are shared with TRBD1. CDR3 length equals 15 residues. V shed 0 bases and J 4 bases; nucleotides not matched to a gene: 5. CDR1 is LNHNV, CDR2 YYDKDF, per germline (reference sequence). The DNA of the CDR3 is TGTGCCACCAGCAGAGATGTACAGGGGAGCTATGGCTACACCTTC. Translating it yields CATSRDVQGSYGYTF.

This clone was observed once. CDR3 in amino acids: CASIRAGANVLTF. The CDR3 DNA sequence: TGTGCCAGCATAAGAGCTGGGGCCAACGTCCTGACTTTC. The chain recombines TRBV6-1 with TRBJ2-6; D gene ambiguous. This CDR3 is built from 13 residues. Trimming cost V 7 bases and J 2 bases, with 6 bases left between them. In germline, CDR1 is MNHNS, CDR2 SASEGT.

The CDR3 is CASSLDTWEGQPQHF. CDR3 bases: TGTGCCAGCAGCTTAGACACCTGGGAGGGACAGCCCCAGCATTTT. The gene calls are TRBV11-2 and TRBJ1-5; no clear D gene. The CDR3 sequence is 15 residues long. Per germline, CDR1 SGHAT and CDR2 FQNNGV. V lost 0 bases and J 7 bases, leaving 13 bases between the germline ends.

The V call is TRBV14, the J call TRBJ2-1; no definite D call. The CDR3 covers 15 residues. V was pared by 4 bases and J by 8 bases, with 18 bases between. CDR1 is SGHDN and CDR2 is FVKESK in the germline V gene. The CDR3 is CASSPLLAAKYEQFF. The DNA of the CDR3 is TGTGCCAGCAGCCCCCTTTTAGCAGCCAAGTATGAGCAGTTCTTC.

This sequence joins TRBV6-1 and TRBJ2-1, with a tentative D call TRBD1 (6 bases). The CDR3 consists of 15 residues. V lost 7 bases and J lost 0, with 13 bases in between. The germline V gene encodes CDR1 MNHNS and CDR2 SASEGT. DNA of the CDR3: TGTGCCAGCACCGGGACACCAAACTCCTACAATGAGCAGTTCTTC. Encoded protein: CASTGTPNSYNEQFF.

This rearrangement joins TRBV5-5 to TRBJ2-7, with 8 bases that match TRBD1. The CDR3 is 15 amino acids. The V gene's germline CDR1 is SGHKS and CDR2 YYEKEE (reference sequence). J gave up 2 bases and V 2 bases, and 6 bases lay outside the gene matches. The CDR3 nucleotides read TGTGCCAGCAGCTTCGCCACAGGGGGTGCCTACGAGCAGTACTTC. Translation gives CASSFATGGAYEQYF.

The CDR3 protein is CASISGMPHEQFF. Written as DNA, the CDR3 is TGTGCCAGCATTAGCGGGATGCCCCATGAGCAGTTCTTC. The V gene is TRBV6-1, the J gene TRBJ2-1; TRBD2 agrees at 8 bases. Trimming removed 7 bases from V and 8 bases from J; junction bases left unmatched: 7. The CDR3 loop spans 13 amino acids. CDR1 MNHNS and CDR2 SASEGT come from the germline V gene.

The rearrangement joins TRBV27 to TRBJ2-2; D unclear. CDR1 and CDR2 from the germline V gene are MNHEY and SMNVEV (reference sequence). Trimming took off 0 bases at V and 6 bases at J, with 2 bases between the two ends. This CDR3 is 12 amino acids long. The CDR3 spells CASSLSAGELFF. The CDR3 coding sequence is TGTGCCAGCAGTTTATCCGCCGGGGAGCTGTTTTTT.

The CDR3, as DNA: TGTGCCACCAAACCCCCCAGCTCCTACAATGAGCAGTTCTTC. This gives the protein CATKPPSSYNEQFF. The chain employs TRBV19 and TRBJ2-1; no definite D call. CDR3 length: 14 residues. The germline V gene encodes CDR1 LNHDA and CDR2 SQIVND (reference sequence). V was clipped by 10 bases and J by 0 bases, with 13 bases between them.

The gene calls are TRBV2 and TRBJ2-3; D is unclear. The CDR3 runs 11 residues. Germline V gene lookup returns CDR1 SNHLY and CDR2 FYNNEI. The ends were cut back, 7 bases at V and 3 bases at J, with 5 bases in the middle. CDR3 region: CASTSTDTQYF. CDR3 sequence (DNA): TGTGCCAGCACGTCGACAGATACGCAGTATTTT.

V gene TRBV7-8 combines with J gene TRBJ2-2; 7 bases line up with TRBD2. CDR1 is SGHVS, CDR2 FQNEAQ, per germline. Trimming at V came to 3 bases and at J to 3 bases, leaving 4 bases not matched to a gene. There are 15 residues in the CDR3. CDR3 sequence (DNA): TGTGCCAGCAGCTTCCCGGGACTATACACCGGGGAGCTGTTTTTT. Translating it yields CASSFPGLYTGELFF.

This clone was detected once. This chain connects TRBV10-3 to TRBJ2-2, with D possibly TRBD2 on 5 matching bases. The V end was cut by 0 bases, the J end by 5 bases, with 7 bases between. The CDR3 consists of 14 residues. CDR1 ENHRY and CDR2 SYGVKD come from the germline V gene. The CDR3, as DNA: TGTGCCATCAGTGAGTCCCGGGATACCGGGGAGCTGTTTTTT. This codes for CAISESRDTGELFF.

The chain carries TRBV19 and TRBJ1-5; 11 bases are a match to TRBD1. The germline V gene has CDR1 LNHDA and CDR2 SQIVND (reference sequence). The CDR3 spans 15 residues. V lost 6 bases and J lost 5; bases outside the gene matches: 6. CDR3 residues: CASSTTDRGHQPQHF. CDR3 nucleotides: TGTGCCAGTAGCACAACGGACAGGGGGCATCAGCCCCAGCATTTT.

This rearrangement joins TRBV18 to TRBJ2-3; D unresolved. Germline-derived CDR1 and CDR2 are KGHSH and LQKENI. The CDR3 runs 14 residues. V gave up 1 base and J gave up 0 bases, with 5 bases separating them. CDR3 nucleotide sequence: TGTGCCAGCTCACCACAGCGCAGCACAGATACGCAGTATTTT. It is translated as CASSPQRSTDTQYF.

The chain employs TRBV28 and TRBJ1-3; TRBD1 agrees at 7 bases. The CDR3 runs to 21 residues. Germline CDR1 reads MDHEN; CDR2 reads SYDVKM. The V segment lost 5 bases and the J segment 3 bases; nucleotides outside the gene matches: 25. This CDR3 is CASSPLMFYGPGGTVGNTIYF. DNA for the CDR3: TGTGCCAGCAGTCCGTTGATGTTCTATGGTCCTGGCGGGACAGTTGGAAACACCATATATTTT.

Only a few counts were recorded for this clone. V gene TRBV7-2 combines with J gene TRBJ2-7; D is unclear. CDR1 SGHTA and CDR2 FQGNSA come from the germline V gene. The CDR3 spans 12 residues. Trimming took off 5 bases at V and 2 bases at J, with 7 bases between the two ends. The DNA of the CDR3 is TGTGCCAGCAGCACTACTACCTACGAGCAGTACTTC. It specifies CASSTTTYEQYF. The whole variable domain, remainder taken from reference TRBV7-2 and TRBJ2-7, is GAGVSQSPSNKVTEKGKDVELRCDPISGHTALYWYRQSLGQGLEFLIYFQGNSAPDKSGLPSDRFSAERTGGSVSTLTIQRTQQEDSAVYLCASSTTTYEQYFGPGTRLTVT.

This chain connects TRBV7-9 to TRBJ1-1; TRBD1 matches 10 bases. The CDR3 has 14 residues. CDR1 and CDR2 (germline): SEHNR, FQNEAQ (reference sequence). Unmatched junction bases numbered 7, after V lost 5 bases and J lost 7 bases. This chain's CDR3 is CASSLDRGPGEAFF. The CDR3 DNA sequence: TGTGCCAGCAGCCTAGACAGGGGGCCTGGTGAAGCTTTCTTT.